This TCR beta chain was documented in a study of T cells in Graves' hyperthyroidism and ophthalmopathy. V lost 1 base and J 6 bases, leaving 12 bases between the germline ends. The CDR3 is 15 residues long. Germline CDR1 reads SGHTA; CDR2 reads FQGNSA. Researchers took RNA transcripts and amplified the TCR beta CDR3 regions from them. With the HTBI primer set, the TCR CDR3 went through a first round of RT-PCR. One entry per CDR3 protein results from TCRdb running MiXCR on the multiplex PCR reads. The sample yields more than 650,000 distinct CDR3 sequences, around 15% seen once. The clonotype originates from a woman aged 18 to 35 with Graves' hyperthyroidism. The material sequenced was blood. The chain recombines TRBV7-2 with TRBJ2-2, with unresolved D. CDR3 nucleotide sequence: TGTGCCAGCAGCTTAGTCTCTGGGTTTGCCGGGGAGCTGTTTTTT. It is translated as CASSLVSGFAGELFF.